These T cell receptor beta chains were read from a single sample in a study of a mutant IDH1 vaccine in newly diagnosed glioma. For these TCRs, the target antigens are not known. The method was immunoSEQ multiplex PCR; TCRdb's version includes in-frame clones alone and lacks a portion of them. The table includes about 83,000 clones, roughly 91% detected once. Sequences were derived from PBMCs, sampled from a glioma patient whose treatment included an IDH1 peptide vaccine. The receptors come from a woman between 45 and 65 years old with glioma. Each CDR3 is given with its conserved first and last residue. Each record gives: clone size, J gene, D gene, V gene, CDR3 protein, CDR3 DNA. A D gene is named only where the DNA matches it firmly. A clone size is listed for some rows: how often the clone was seen (once, few, many), or a class if it is expanded.

abundance: few
j_gene: TRBJ2-7
d_gene: TRBD1
v_gene: TRBV28
CDR3aa: CVTTSPGQGSVEQYF
CDR3nt: TGTGTTACAACGTCCCCCGGACAGGGAAGTGTCGAGCAGTACTTC

abundance: -
j_gene: TRBJ2-3
d_gene: TRBD2
v_gene: TRBV5-1
CDR3aa: CASSFSGLAGSTDTQYF
CDR3nt: TGCGCCAGCAGCTTTAGTGGACTAGCGGGGAGCACAGATACGCAGTATTTT

abundance: -
j_gene: TRBJ2-7
d_gene: TRBD1
v_gene: TRBV19
CDR3aa: CASRPGQGGHEQYF
CDR3nt: TGTGCCAGTAGACCGGGACAGGGTGGCCACGAGCAGTACTTC

abundance: -
j_gene: TRBJ2-5
d_gene: -
v_gene: TRBV2
CDR3aa: CASSSGVLIETQYF
CDR3nt: TGTGCCAGCAGTTCAGGGGTCTTAATTGAGACCCAGTACTTC

abundance: -
j_gene: TRBJ2-7
d_gene: -
v_gene: TRBV5-1
CDR3aa: CASSLASDSYEQYF
CDR3nt: TGCGCCAGCAGCTTAGCTAGCGACTCCTACGAGCAGTACTTC

abundance: -
j_gene: TRBJ2-4
d_gene: -
v_gene: TRBV5-1
CDR3aa: CASSPESGVNIQYF
CDR3nt: TGCGCCAGCAGCCCAGAGTCAGGGGTAAACATTCAGTACTTC

abundance: -
j_gene: TRBJ2-5
d_gene: -
v_gene: TRBV6-6
CDR3aa: CASIKSETQYF
CDR3nt: TGTGCCAGCATTAAGTCGGAGACCCAGTACTTC

abundance: -
j_gene: TRBJ2-7
d_gene: -
v_gene: TRBV28
CDR3aa: CASSLWAGSSYEQYF
CDR3nt: TGTGCCAGCAGCCTATGGGCAGGGAGCTCCTACGAGCAGTACTTC

abundance: -
j_gene: TRBJ2-3
d_gene: -
v_gene: TRBV11-1
CDR3aa: CASSLERVRGQYF
CDR3nt: TGTGCCAGCAGCTTAGAGAGGGTACGAGGGCAGTATTTT

abundance: -
j_gene: TRBJ2-3
d_gene: TRBD1
v_gene: TRBV5-1
CDR3aa: CASSQGAPGTDTQYF
CDR3nt: TGCGCCAGCAGCCAGGGGGCGCCCGGCACAGATACGCAGTATTTT

abundance: -
j_gene: TRBJ1-5
d_gene: -
v_gene: TRBV28
CDR3aa: CASTQGSGRQPQHF
CDR3nt: TGTGCCAGCACTCAGGGCAGTGGTCGTCAGCCCCAGCATTTT

abundance: -
j_gene: TRBJ2-3
d_gene: -
v_gene: TRBV2
CDR3aa: CASSGGLGTASTDTQYF
CDR3nt: TGTGCCAGCAGTGGAGGACTTGGGACGGCTAGCACAGATACGCAGTATTTT

abundance: -
j_gene: TRBJ2-5
d_gene: -
v_gene: TRBV19
CDR3aa: CASSMTAQETQYF
CDR3nt: TGTGCCAGTAGTATGACGGCCCAAGAGACCCAGTACTTC

abundance: -
j_gene: TRBJ2-4
d_gene: TRBD1
v_gene: TRBV2
CDR3aa: CASNGQGTNIQYF
CDR3nt: TGTGCCAGCAACGGACAGGGAACAAACATTCAGTACTTC

abundance: -
j_gene: TRBJ2-5
d_gene: -
v_gene: TRBV28
CDR3aa: CASSPGQQETQYF
CDR3nt: TGTGCCAGCAGTCCAGGACAGCAAGAGACCCAGTACTTC

abundance: -
j_gene: TRBJ1-1
d_gene: -
v_gene: TRBV7-9
CDR3aa: CASSFDIRGEAFF
CDR3nt: TGTGCCAGCAGCTTCGATATCAGAGGTGAAGCTTTCTTT

abundance: -
j_gene: TRBJ1-1
d_gene: TRBD1
v_gene: TRBV29-1
CDR3aa: CSVPWTGRGEAFF
CDR3nt: TGCAGCGTTCCTTGGACAGGGAGGGGTGAAGCTTTCTTT

abundance: -
j_gene: TRBJ2-7
d_gene: TRBD1
v_gene: TRBV6-5
CDR3aa: CASRLTGDSYEQYF
CDR3nt: TGTGCCAGCAGATTGACAGGGGACTCCTACGAGCAGTACTTC

abundance: once
j_gene: TRBJ2-4
d_gene: -
v_gene: TRBV19
CDR3aa: CASGIVGRTKNIQYF
CDR3nt: TGTGCCAGCGGGATTGTGGGTCGTACCAAAAACATTCAGTACTTC

abundance: -
j_gene: TRBJ2-7
d_gene: -
v_gene: TRBV11-2
CDR3aa: CASSLDRIAWEQYF
CDR3nt: TGTGCCAGCAGCTTAGATCGGATAGCTTGGGAGCAGTACTTC

abundance: -
j_gene: TRBJ2-1
d_gene: TRBD1
v_gene: TRBV19
CDR3aa: CASSFGQGRDEQFF
CDR3nt: TGTGCCAGTAGTTTCGGACAGGGGCGGGATGAGCAGTTCTTC

abundance: -
j_gene: TRBJ2-7
d_gene: TRBD1
v_gene: TRBV6-1
CDR3aa: CASRDGQGHEQYF
CDR3nt: TGTGCCAGCAGGGATGGACAGGGCCACGAGCAGTACTTC

abundance: -
j_gene: TRBJ1-5
d_gene: TRBD1
v_gene: TRBV19
CDR3aa: CASSIGGTGYQPQHF
CDR3nt: TGTGCCAGTAGTATCGGCGGGACAGGCTATCAGCCCCAGCATTTT

abundance: -
j_gene: TRBJ2-3
d_gene: TRBD1
v_gene: TRBV30
CDR3aa: CAWSVGQGVADTQYF
CDR3nt: TGTGCCTGGAGTGTCGGGCAGGGGGTAGCAGATACGCAGTATTTT

abundance: -
j_gene: TRBJ2-3
d_gene: TRBD2
v_gene: TRBV5-1
CDR3aa: CASSLSGRVTDTQYF
CDR3nt: TGCGCCAGCAGCTTGAGCGGGAGGGTCACAGATACGCAGTATTTT

abundance: -
j_gene: TRBJ1-1
d_gene: -
v_gene: TRBV6-1
CDR3aa: CASKLQRRETEAFF
CDR3nt: TGTGCCAGCAAATTACAACGGCGGGAAACTGAAGCTTTCTTT

abundance: -
j_gene: TRBJ1-2
d_gene: -
v_gene: TRBV21-1
CDR3aa: CASSKERQGYGGYTF
CDR3nt: TGTGCCAGCAGCAAAGAAAGACAGGGGTATGGAGGCTACACCTTC

abundance: -
j_gene: TRBJ1-6
d_gene: TRBD1
v_gene: TRBV18
CDR3aa: CASSPPNRGNSPLHF
CDR3nt: TGTGCCAGCTCACCACCTAACAGGGGTAATTCACCCCTCCACTTT

abundance: -
j_gene: TRBJ2-7
d_gene: TRBD2
v_gene: TRBV11-2
CDR3aa: CASSSGLAGGSEQYF
CDR3nt: TGTGCCAGCAGCTCGGGACTAGCGGGAGGCTCCGAGCAGTACTTC

abundance: -
j_gene: TRBJ2-7
d_gene: -
v_gene: TRBV12-2
CDR3aa: CASRLGAGAPNSYEQYF
CDR3nt: TGTGCAAGTCGCTTGGGGGCCGGAGCGCCTAACTCCTACGAGCAGTACTTC

abundance: -
j_gene: TRBJ2-7
d_gene: TRBD2
v_gene: TRBV15
CDR3aa: CATSRSGSTYEQYF
CDR3nt: TGTGCCACCAGCCGAAGCGGGAGCACTTACGAGCAGTACTTC

abundance: -
j_gene: TRBJ2-7
d_gene: TRBD2
v_gene: TRBV2
CDR3aa: CASSTSGRGEQYF
CDR3nt: TGTGCCAGCAGCACTAGCGGGAGGGGCGAGCAGTACTTC

abundance: -
j_gene: TRBJ2-3
d_gene: -
v_gene: TRBV7-3
CDR3aa: CASSAVGEGTDTQYF
CDR3nt: TGTGCCAGCAGCGCAGTCGGGGAAGGTACAGATACGCAGTATTTT

abundance: -
j_gene: TRBJ2-7
d_gene: TRBD1
v_gene: TRBV5-5
CDR3aa: CASSEGTGASYEQYF
CDR3nt: TGTGCCAGCAGCGAGGGGACAGGGGCAAGCTACGAGCAGTACTTC

abundance: -
j_gene: TRBJ2-7
d_gene: TRBD1
v_gene: TRBV5-1
CDR3aa: CASSLDRGLDEQYF
CDR3nt: TGCGCCAGCAGCTTGGACAGGGGGCTTGACGAGCAGTACTTC

abundance: -
j_gene: TRBJ1-5
d_gene: -
v_gene: TRBV20-1
CDR3aa: CSAAGNQPQHF
CDR3nt: TGCAGTGCTGCGGGAAATCAGCCCCAGCATTTT

abundance: -
j_gene: TRBJ2-7
d_gene: TRBD2
v_gene: TRBV9
CDR3aa: CASSVGLAGEGQYF
CDR3nt: TGTGCCAGCAGCGTAGGCCTAGCGGGAGAGGGGCAGTACTTC

abundance: -
j_gene: TRBJ2-7
d_gene: -
v_gene: TRBV2
CDR3aa: CASNRDGSYEQYF
CDR3nt: TGTGCCAGCAACCGGGACGGTTCCTACGAGCAGTACTTC

abundance: -
j_gene: TRBJ2-1
d_gene: TRBD2
v_gene: TRBV4-1
CDR3aa: CASSQASGSDNEQFF
CDR3nt: TGCGCCAGCAGCCAAGCAAGCGGGAGTGACAATGAGCAGTTCTTC

abundance: -
j_gene: TRBJ2-5
d_gene: TRBD1
v_gene: TRBV7-3
CDR3aa: CASSRTGRETQYF
CDR3nt: TGTGCCAGCAGCCGGACAGGGAGAGAGACCCAGTACTTC

abundance: -
j_gene: TRBJ2-3
d_gene: TRBD1
v_gene: TRBV5-1
CDR3aa: CASSLLGDRVTDTQYF
CDR3nt: TGCGCCAGCAGCTTATTGGGGGACAGGGTCACAGATACGCAGTATTTT

abundance: -
j_gene: TRBJ1-2
d_gene: -
v_gene: TRBV23-1
CDR3aa: CASSQSLPGNGYTF
CDR3nt: TGCGCCAGCAGTCAATCTTTGCCAGGGAATGGCTACACCTTC

abundance: -
j_gene: TRBJ2-7
d_gene: TRBD1
v_gene: TRBV2
CDR3aa: CANRQGTPSYEQYF
CDR3nt: TGTGCCAACCGACAGGGGACACCCTCCTACGAGCAGTACTTC

abundance: -
j_gene: TRBJ2-3
d_gene: TRBD2
v_gene: TRBV9
CDR3aa: CASSKTSGPDTQYF
CDR3nt: TGTGCCAGCAGCAAGACTAGCGGTCCCGATACGCAGTATTTT

abundance: -
j_gene: TRBJ2-3
d_gene: -
v_gene: TRBV29-1
CDR3aa: CSVAVNTQYF
CDR3nt: TGCAGCGTTGCAGTTAATACGCAGTATTTT